The sequence of this T cell receptor (beta chain) was determined in a study of blood T cell repertoires in COVID-19. Study background: Some COVID-19 samples were acute and others convalescent; all came from the United States, Italy and Spain. The analysed material was cDNA or gDNA that came from T cells, B-cell-depleted T cells, or PBMCs.

Germline V gene lookup returns CDR1 LGHNA and CDR2 YSLEER. This CDR3 comprises 16 residues. Trimming pared 3 bases from V and 8 bases from J, leaving 22 bases between. A Seattle source enrolled patients during active infection and followed them longitudinally. Per the study methods: The authors estimated nucleated cell counts from reference gene primer amplification. Here immunoSEQ multiplex PCR was the method, and the copy in TCRdb shows in-frame clones only, minus some. That table furnishes V, J and clone size, whereas the DNA furnished D and trimming. The sample shows 70,000 to 100,000 clones, around 85% of them seen only once.

The chain joins TRBV4-3 to TRBJ1-2; perhaps TRBD1 as D (6 bases). The material sequenced was peripheral blood. This clonotype was sampled from a woman aged 55-70 years with COVID-19, enrolled during active disease. CDR3: CASSQRTVQSPRGYTF. CDR3 nucleotide sequence: TGCGCCAGCAGCCAGCGGACAGTCCAAAGCCCGAGGGGCTACACCTTC.